This note documents a single T cell receptor (beta chain) sequence. The antigen is undetermined. These data are taken from a study of neoadjuvant anti-PD-1 for oral cavity cancer. Study-wide points: Larger post-treatment preexisting tumor clones tracked with greater tumor shrinkage. Only three patients per response group were TCR-analyzed; validation needed.

The V end was cut by 0 bases, the J end by 1 base, with 13 bases between. CDR3 length: 16 amino acids. Germline V gene lookup returns CDR1 SGHRS and CDR2 YFSETQ. Noted time point: after neoadjuvant nivolumab, at surgical resection. TCRdb keeps only in-frame clones here, not all; method: immunoSEQ multiplex PCR. The sample yields roughly 15,000 clones, approximately 40% seen once. The specimen was tumor tissue, collected after nivolumab (anti-PD-1) treatment. The chain carries TRBV5-1 and TRBJ2-5; D gene uncertain. The sequence was obtained from a person between 35 and 79 years old with oral cavity squamous cell carcinoma. The CDR3 nucleotides are TGCGCCAGCAGCTTGGTGGCAGCAAAGTCCCAAGAGACCCAGTACTTC. Translating gives CASSLVAAKSQETQYF.